Listed below are T cell receptor beta chains from one sample, sequenced in a study of T cell responses to AZD1222 COVID-19 vaccine. TCRdb's table, derived via immunoSEQ multiplex PCR, lists solely in-frame clones and lacks some. This table has 99,000 or so clones, more than 75% appearing once. Material: peripheral blood, obtained on day 0 of AZD1222 vaccination. The origin of the receptors is an adult in good health. CDR3s include the opening cysteine and the closing phenylalanine or tryptophan. Fields, in order: CDR3 DNA, CDR3 protein, D gene, V gene, J gene, CDR3 length, clone size. A D gene is named only where the DNA matches it firmly. Expanded clones get a size class; other rows say once, few or many, or leave the size out.

CDR3nt: TGTGCCGTTGTTGGGCTGAACAACGAGCAGTACTTC
CDR3aa: CAVVGLNNEQYF
d_gene: .
v_gene: TRBV7-9
j_gene: TRBJ2-7
len: 12
abundance: .

CDR3nt: TGTGCCAGCAGTCGACCCGGCACAGATACGCAGTATTTT
CDR3aa: CASSRPGTDTQYF
d_gene: .
v_gene: TRBV7-9
j_gene: TRBJ2-3
len: 13
abundance: .

CDR3nt: TGTGCCAGCAGCTTGTGGACAGGGGAGTTGGGGGAGCAGTACTTC
CDR3aa: CASSLWTGELGEQYF
d_gene: TRBD1
v_gene: TRBV5-5
j_gene: TRBJ2-7
len: 15
abundance: once

CDR3nt: TGTGCCAGCAAAATCTTAGCTCAGGCTGAAGCTTTCTTT
CDR3aa: CASKILAQAEAFF
d_gene: .
v_gene: TRBV7-8
j_gene: TRBJ1-1
len: 13
abundance: few

CDR3nt: TGTGCCAGCAGTTTATCGAGGAGTGGGAGTGGGAATGAGCAGTTCTTC
CDR3aa: CASSLSRSGSGNEQFF
d_gene: .
v_gene: TRBV27
j_gene: TRBJ2-1
len: 16
abundance: .

CDR3nt: TGCAGTGCGCCCGGGACTGGGCAGATGTATTTT
CDR3aa: CSAPGTGQMYF
d_gene: .
v_gene: TRBV20-1
j_gene: TRBJ2-3
len: 11
abundance: .

CDR3nt: TGTGCCTGGAGTGAAGGGGGTCCGTACGAGCAGTACTTC
CDR3aa: CAWSEGGPYEQYF
d_gene: .
v_gene: TRBV30
j_gene: TRBJ2-7
len: 13
abundance: .

CDR3nt: TGTGCCAGCAGCTCGGACAGGGCCGGCTACACCTTC
CDR3aa: CASSSDRAGYTF
d_gene: TRBD1
v_gene: TRBV7-3
j_gene: TRBJ1-2
len: 12
abundance: .

CDR3nt: TGTGCCAGCAGCTGGGGCTGGGATCAGCCCCAGCATTTT
CDR3aa: CASSWGWDQPQHF
d_gene: .
v_gene: TRBV7-9
j_gene: TRBJ1-5
len: 13
abundance: .

CDR3nt: TGTGCCAGCAGACCGGGACAGGGGGCAAACTACGAGCAGTACTTC
CDR3aa: CASRPGQGANYEQYF
d_gene: TRBD1
v_gene: TRBV6-5
j_gene: TRBJ2-7
len: 15
abundance: .

CDR3nt: TGTGCCAGCATGGAGACTTGGGACCGTGAAAAACTGTTTTTT
CDR3aa: CASMETWDREKLFF
d_gene: .
v_gene: TRBV6-4
j_gene: TRBJ1-4
len: 14
abundance: .

CDR3nt: TGTGCCAGCTCACCAGGTGGTATGAACACTGAAGCTTTCTTT
CDR3aa: CASSPGGMNTEAFF
d_gene: .
v_gene: TRBV18
j_gene: TRBJ1-1
len: 14
abundance: .

CDR3nt: TGTGCCAGCAGCGCCCGGACCGGGACCCACTCCACCGGGGAGCTGTTTTTT
CDR3aa: CASSARTGTHSTGELFF
d_gene: .
v_gene: TRBV7-3
j_gene: TRBJ2-2
len: 17
abundance: .

CDR3nt: TGTGCCAGCAGTCTCCTAGCGGGGAACTACAATGAGCAGTTCTTC
CDR3aa: CASSLLAGNYNEQFF
d_gene: TRBD2
v_gene: TRBV6-5
j_gene: TRBJ2-1
len: 15
abundance: .

CDR3nt: TGTGCCAGCTCACCCTACACAGATACGCAGTATTTT
CDR3aa: CASSPYTDTQYF
d_gene: .
v_gene: TRBV18
j_gene: TRBJ2-3
len: 12
abundance: .

CDR3nt: TGTGCCAGCAGTGAACTAGCGGGAGTTGGGGATACGCAGTATTTT
CDR3aa: CASSELAGVGDTQYF
d_gene: TRBD2
v_gene: TRBV25-1
j_gene: TRBJ2-3
len: 15
abundance: .

CDR3nt: TGTGCCTGGAGTAGAAAGACTGGGACAGGGCCTGGGTCACCCCTCCACTTT
CDR3aa: CAWSRKTGTGPGSPLHF
d_gene: TRBD1
v_gene: TRBV30
j_gene: TRBJ1-6
len: 17
abundance: .

CDR3nt: TGTGCCAGCAGTTACCTCGCGACAAGTAACTATGGCTACACCTTC
CDR3aa: CASSYLATSNYGYTF
d_gene: .
v_gene: TRBV6-6
j_gene: TRBJ1-2
len: 15
abundance: .

CDR3nt: TGTGCCAGCAGCCTTACCTCGAGGGGGCGAGTAAAAACCGGGGAGCTGTTTTTT
CDR3aa: CASSLTSRGRVKTGELFF
d_gene: TRBD1
v_gene: TRBV6-2/TRBV6-3
j_gene: TRBJ2-2
len: 18
abundance: .

CDR3nt: TGTGCCAGCAATCATCTAGCCACAGATACGCAGTATTTT
CDR3aa: CASNHLATDTQYF
d_gene: .
v_gene: TRBV27
j_gene: TRBJ2-3
len: 13
abundance: .

CDR3nt: TGTGCCAGCAGGCGAGCGGGAGATTACACAGATACGCAGTATTTT
CDR3aa: CASRRAGDYTDTQYF
d_gene: TRBD2
v_gene: TRBV6-5
j_gene: TRBJ2-3
len: 15
abundance: .

CDR3nt: TGTGCCAGCAGCCAAGGAAGGGGAACTGAAGCTTTCTTT
CDR3aa: CASSQGRGTEAFF
d_gene: .
v_gene: TRBV3-1/TRBV3-2
j_gene: TRBJ1-1
len: 13
abundance: once

CDR3nt: TGTGCCAGCAGCCAAGTGGTGAGCGGGAGGTTTAATGAGCAGTTCTTC
CDR3aa: CASSQVVSGRFNEQFF
d_gene: TRBD2
v_gene: TRBV3-1/TRBV3-2
j_gene: TRBJ2-1
len: 16
abundance: once

CDR3nt: TGTGCCAGCAGACGGACAGGGTTTCAGCCCCAGCATTTT
CDR3aa: CASRRTGFQPQHF
d_gene: TRBD1
v_gene: TRBV12-3/TRBV12-4
j_gene: TRBJ1-5
len: 13
abundance: .

CDR3nt: TGTGCCAGCAGTTTAGGCCGGCCCGGGGCCAACGTCCTGACTTTC
CDR3aa: CASSLGRPGANVLTF
d_gene: .
v_gene: TRBV27
j_gene: TRBJ2-6
len: 15
abundance: once

CDR3nt: TGTGCCAGCAGCACCGAAGGAGTTAGCAATCAGCCCCAGCATTTT
CDR3aa: CASSTEGVSNQPQHF
d_gene: .
v_gene: TRBV9
j_gene: TRBJ1-5
len: 15
abundance: .

CDR3nt: TGTGCCAGCAGCGAGGGACTAGCGGGCCACAATGAGCAGTTCTTC
CDR3aa: CASSEGLAGHNEQFF
d_gene: TRBD2
v_gene: TRBV5-6
j_gene: TRBJ2-1
len: 15
abundance: .

CDR3nt: TGTGCCAGCAGCTTGGTGGGAGTCTCAGATACGCAGTATTTT
CDR3aa: CASSLVGVSDTQYF
d_gene: .
v_gene: TRBV5-8
j_gene: TRBJ2-3
len: 14
abundance: .

CDR3nt: TGTGCCACCAGTGAGACCGGACTAGCTGCAGATACGCAGTATTTT
CDR3aa: CATSETGLAADTQYF
d_gene: TRBD2
v_gene: TRBV24-1
j_gene: TRBJ2-3
len: 15
abundance: .

CDR3nt: TGTGCCAGCAGCCCCTTGGGGGGGATTGATGAAAAACTGTTTTTT
CDR3aa: CASSPLGGIDEKLFF
d_gene: .
v_gene: TRBV28
j_gene: TRBJ1-4
len: 15
abundance: .

CDR3nt: TGTGCCAGCAGCTTTTGGGATAGGGATGGCTACACCTTC
CDR3aa: CASSFWDRDGYTF
d_gene: .
v_gene: TRBV5-4
j_gene: TRBJ1-2
len: 13
abundance: .

CDR3nt: TGTGCCAGCAGTTCCACTCGGGAGGATACGCAGTATTTT
CDR3aa: CASSSTREDTQYF
d_gene: .
v_gene: TRBV6-5
j_gene: TRBJ2-3
len: 13
abundance: .